Sequencing of this T cell receptor (beta chain) was carried out in a study of blood T cell repertoires in COVID-19. TCRdb's table, derived via immunoSEQ multiplex PCR, lists solely in-frame clones and lacks some. The sample lists about 400,000 clones; approximately 86% were seen once. With 10 bases clipped from V and 1 base from J, the junction kept 16 bases outside the gene matches. Germline CDR1 reads LNHDA; CDR2 reads SQIVND (reference sequence). The CDR3 length is 17 residues. Sequencing used PBMCs or T cells enriched from blood (not recorded which). The sequence came from a woman aged 40 to 50 with acute COVID-19. This sequence joins TRBV19 and TRBJ2-1; TRBD2 agrees at 7 bases. CDR3 in amino acids: CAISSLGQGGSYNEQFF. As DNA, the CDR3 is TGTGCCATCTCATCGTTGGGCCAGGGAGGGTCCTACAATGAGCAGTTCTTC.